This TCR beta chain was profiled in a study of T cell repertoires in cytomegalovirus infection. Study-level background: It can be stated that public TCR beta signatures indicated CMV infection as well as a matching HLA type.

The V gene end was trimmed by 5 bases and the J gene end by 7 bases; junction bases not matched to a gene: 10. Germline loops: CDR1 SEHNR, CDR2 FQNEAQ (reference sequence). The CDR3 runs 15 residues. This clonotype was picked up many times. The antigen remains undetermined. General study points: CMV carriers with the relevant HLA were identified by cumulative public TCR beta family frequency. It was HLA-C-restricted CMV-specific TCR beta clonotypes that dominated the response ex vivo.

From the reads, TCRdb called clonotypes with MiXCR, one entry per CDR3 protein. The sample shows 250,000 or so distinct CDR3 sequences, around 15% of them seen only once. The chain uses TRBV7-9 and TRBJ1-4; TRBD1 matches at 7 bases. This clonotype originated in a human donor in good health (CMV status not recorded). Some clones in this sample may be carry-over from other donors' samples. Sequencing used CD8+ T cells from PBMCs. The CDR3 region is CASSDRDRGGEKLFF. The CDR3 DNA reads TGTGCCAGCAGCGACCGGGACAGAGGAGGTGAAAAACTGTTTTTT.